This TCR beta chain is from a study of blood T cell repertoires in COVID-19. Original processing methods: Reference gene primer amplification yielded estimated nucleated cell counts. Measured with immunoSEQ multiplex PCR; TCRdb has only the in-frame clones, and not every one. That table furnishes V, J and clone size, whereas the DNA furnished D and trimming. The sample has 95,000 to 150,000 clones, around 76% seen once. Trimming took off 3 bases at V and 8 bases at J, with 10 bases between the two ends. The germline gives CDR1 SGHAT, CDR2 FQNNGV. The CDR3 loop spans 12 amino acids. The clonotype comes from a man between 65 and 79 years old with acute or convalescent COVID-19. The rearrangement links TRBV11-2 to TRBJ1-1; D is unresolved. Material: peripheral blood. DNA of the CDR3: TGTGCCAGCAGCTTGGTTACAGAAGAAGCTTTCTTT. Translation: CASSLVTEEAFF.